This passage covers 22 T cell receptor beta chains from one sample sequenced in a study of T cells after yellow fever vaccination. TCRdb ran MiXCR on the 5' RACE reads and lists one entry per CDR3 protein. The sample records about 340,000 distinct CDR3 sequences, under 5% being singletons. This specimen was PBMCs, taken 5 days after the yellow fever booster vaccination. Receptors were obtained from a man between 18 and 29 years old who received the YFV17D yellow fever vaccine.

This clonotype was detected many times. The gene calls are TRBV25-1 and TRBJ2-3; a possible D gene is TRBD2 (5 bases). V was cut by 6 bases and J by 5 bases, with 18 bases left in between. The length of the CDR3 is 15 residues. Germline CDR1 MGHDK, CDR2 SYGVNS. The CDR3 spells CASRSWTFEGDTQYF. The CDR3 region has the DNA TGTGCCAGCAGGTCCTGGACCTTCGAGGGAGATACGCAGTATTTT.

This clonotype was seen at least ten times. This chain links TRBV29-1 with TRBJ2-7; unclear D gene. Between the trimmed V and J ends, which lost 4 bases and 6 bases, there was a span of 10 bases. The CDR3 covers 11 residues. CDR1 is SQVTM and CDR2 is ANQGSEA in the germline V gene. CDR3 region: CSVVGFGEQYF. CDR3 DNA sequence: TGCAGCGTTGTGGGTTTCGGCGAGCAGTACTTC.

This clonotype was seen at least ten times. This sequence joins TRBV11-2 and TRBJ2-5, with D possibly TRBD1 on 5 matching bases. Germline V gene sequence: CDR1 SGHAT, CDR2 FQNNGV. V shed 4 bases and J shed 0 bases, with 18 bases lying between them. The CDR3 is 17 residues long. The CDR3 nucleotides read TGTGCCAGCAGCTCCATCCTTGGGGCGCACAACCAAGAGACCCAGTACTTC. This translates into CASSSILGAHNQETQYF. The full variable domain, in which reference TRBV11-2 and TRBJ2-5 provide the parts outside the CDR3, is EAGVAQSPRYKIIEKRQSVAFWCNPISGHATLYWYQQILGQGPKLLIQFQNNGVVDDSQLPKDRFSAERLKGVDSTLKIQPAKLEDSAVYLCASSSILGAHNQETQYFGPGTRLLVL.

The V gene is TRBV7-2, the J gene TRBJ2-3, with D perhaps matching TRBD2 (5 bases). The V end lost 3 bases, the J end lost 4 bases, and 23 bases lay between the germline ends. The germline V gene encodes CDR1 SGHTA and CDR2 FQGNSA. This CDR3 region has 18 residues. CDR3 coding DNA: TGTGCCAGCAGCTTTGGCCCGGGGATGAGCGTTGGGGCAGATACGCAGTATTTT. Translating it yields CASSFGPGMSVGADTQYF.

The chain is built from TRBV12-3 or TRBV12-4 and TRBJ2-6; D is ambiguous. V was cut by 3 bases and J by 4 bases, with 16 bases left in between. This CDR3 comprises 17 residues. The CDR3 DNA is TGTGCCAGCAGTTTTTCCGGGCGTAACTCGGGGGCCAACGTCCTGACTTTC. Protein product: CASSFSGRNSGANVLTF.

Only a few counts were recorded for this clonotype. The rearrangement joins TRBV5-1 to TRBJ2-4; D is tentatively TRBD1 or TRBD2 (6 bases each). The V gene's germline CDR1 is SGHRS and CDR2 YFSETQ. The CDR3 spans 13 residues. The germline V and J ends were trimmed by 3 bases and 9 bases, with 13 bases remaining between them. CDR3 loop: CASSSEGEIIQYF. CDR3 nucleotide sequence: TGCGCCAGCAGCTCGGAGGGGGAAATCATTCAGTACTTC.

This clonotype has a handful of counts. The chain carries TRBV5-1 and TRBJ2-2; D tentatively fits TRBD1 or TRBD2 (6 bases each). The CDR3 consists of 16 residues. Trimming pared 0 bases from V and 3 bases from J, leaving 12 bases between. In germline, CDR1 is SGHRS, CDR2 YFSETQ. CDR3 bases: TGCGCCAGCAGCTTGGTGCCAGGGGACTACACCGGGGAGCTGTTTTTT. Translation gives CASSLVPGDYTGELFF.

Ten or more counts support this clonotype. The chain carries TRBV29-1 and TRBJ2-3; D gene unclear. There are 13 residues in the CDR3. Germline V gene lookup returns CDR1 SQVTM and CDR2 ANQGSEA. Trimming removed 4 bases at V and 2 bases at J, with 10 bases between. CDR3 sequence (DNA): TGCAGCGTTGCAGGCAGACCCACAGATACGCAGTATTTT. Translation gives CSVAGRPTDTQYF.

This clonotype was seen at least ten times. The chain uses TRBV28 and TRBJ1-4; tentatively, D is TRBD1 (6 bases). With 5 bases removed from V and 4 bases from J, the gap between germline ends came to 11 bases. The CDR3 has 14 amino acids. Germline CDR1 reads MDHEN; CDR2 reads SYDVKM. The DNA of the CDR3 is TGTGCCAGCAGTGCCGGGACAAGTAATGAAAAACTGTTTTTT. Encoded protein: CASSAGTSNEKLFF.

This clonotype was recorded at least ten times. The V gene is TRBV18, the J gene TRBJ2-7, with no clear D. Germline lookup yields CDR1 KGHSH and CDR2 LQKENI. The ends were cut back, 6 bases at V and 4 bases at J, with 7 bases in the middle. This CDR3 is 11 amino acids long. The CDR3 spells CASSEPYEQYF. For the CDR3, the DNA is TGTGCCAGCTCTGAACCGTACGAGCAGTACTTC.

This clonotype was seen at least ten times. The gene calls are TRBV6-5 and TRBJ2-3; 10 bases fit TRBD2. There are 19 residues in the CDR3. Per the germline V gene, CDR1 is MNHEY and CDR2 is SVGAGI. Trimming cost V 6 bases and J 0 bases; bases outside gene matches: 15. The CDR3 spells CASSLFSSGGPSSTDTQYF. In nucleotides, the CDR3 is TGTGCCAGCAGCCTATTTTCTAGCGGGGGACCGTCTAGCACAGATACGCAGTATTTT.

This clonotype was recorded at least ten times. This chain uses TRBV6-5 with TRBJ2-1; 8 nucleotides agree with TRBD2. Germline V gene sequence: CDR1 MNHEY, CDR2 SVGAGI. J was trimmed by 4 bases and V by 6 bases; bases with no gene match: 8. This CDR3 has 15 residues. The CDR3 loop reads CASSSVAGRYNEQFF. The CDR3 DNA is TGTGCCAGCAGCTCAGTAGCGGGGCGATACAATGAGCAGTTCTTC.

This clonotype was observed a few times. The chain is built from TRBV21-1 and TRBJ2-3; TRBD2 is the table's D call, not checked against the DNA. TRBV21-1 counts as a pseudogene. CDR3 length: 15 amino acids. In DNA form, the CDR3 reads TGTGCCAGCAGCAAGACTACTAGCTATTCAGATACGCAGTATTTT. Translating gives CASSKTTSYSDTQYF.

This clonotype was counted at least ten times. The chain recombines TRBV7-7 with TRBJ2-7, with TRBD1 identical over 10 bases. V lost 4 bases and J lost 0; bases outside the gene matches: 3. CDR3 length: 15 amino acids. Germline loops: CDR1 SSHAT, CDR2 FNYEAQ (reference sequence). The CDR3 here is CASSWGQGSSYEQYF. The CDR3, as DNA: TGTGCCAGCAGCTGGGGACAGGGGAGCTCCTACGAGCAGTACTTC.

The chain employs TRBV5-1 and TRBJ2-5, with TRBD1 matching over 7 bases. Looked up from germline, CDR1 is SGHRS and CDR2 is YFSETQ. The length of the CDR3 is 13 residues. The V gene end was trimmed by 6 bases and the J gene end by 3 bases; junction bases not matched to a gene: 5. DNA for the CDR3: TGCGCCAGCACGGAAGGGGGCGAAGAGACCCAGTACTTC. Translated, it gives CASTEGGEETQYF.

This clonotype was observed many times. This sequence joins TRBV7-2 and TRBJ2-1; 8 bases agree with TRBD2. Germline CDR1 reads SGHTA; CDR2 reads FQGNSA. The CDR3 is 15 amino acids. V lost 4 bases and J lost 8; bases outside the gene matches: 10. The CDR3 protein is CASSSFAGGEDEQFF. DNA of the CDR3: TGTGCCAGCAGCTCATTCGCGGGGGGTGAGGATGAGCAGTTCTTC. Drawing the rest from reference TRBV7-2 and TRBJ2-1, the complete variable domain is GAGVSQSPSNKVTEKGKDVELRCDPISGHTALYWYRQSLGQGLEFLIYFQGNSAPDKSGLPSDRFSAERTGGSVSTLTIQRTQQEDSAVYLCASSSFAGGEDEQFFGPGTRLTVL.

This clonotype was found many times. The chain combines TRBV6-6 with TRBJ2-3; D call uncertain. Germline CDR1 is MNHNY and CDR2 is SVGAGI (reference sequence). Trimming removed 3 bases at V and 4 bases at J, with 5 bases between. This CDR3 is built from 12 residues. The CDR3 DNA follows: TGTGCCAGCAGTTATCTTTCAGATACGCAGTATTTT. This gives the protein CASSYLSDTQYF.

In its sample, this clonotype was seen many times. The chain combines TRBV20-1 with TRBJ2-1, with D perhaps matching TRBD2 (6 bases). CDR1 DFQATT and CDR2 SNEGSKA come from the germline V gene (reference sequence). The CDR3 loop spans 13 amino acids. The CDR3 DNA reads TGCAGAGTAGCGGCTAGCTCCTACAATGAGCAGTTCTTC. Translation gives CRVAASSYNEQFF.

This chain links TRBV5-8 with TRBJ1-2; D ambiguous. V was trimmed by 7 bases and J by 8 bases, leaving 21 bases between them. This CDR3 is 14 amino acids long. Germline values: CDR1 SGHTS, CDR2 YDEGEE. CDR3 loop: CASALKLPFVGYTF. The CDR3 nucleotides read TGTGCCAGCGCTTTAAAGCTTCCTTTCGTGGGCTACACCTTC.

This clonotype was seen repeatedly, ten times or more. V and J are TRBV7-2 and TRBJ2-7; 10 bases map to TRBD2. CDR1 and CDR2 from the germline V gene are SGHTA and FQGNSA. The CDR3 contains 18 residues. V was clipped by 1 base and J by 0 bases; unmatched bases: 9. CDR3: CASSLDLAGVASSYEQYF. In DNA form, the CDR3 reads TGTGCCAGCAGCTTAGATCTAGCGGGGGTGGCGAGCTCCTACGAGCAGTACTTC.

This clonotype was seen only a few times. The gene calls are TRBV6-6 and TRBJ1-1; D might be TRBD1 (5 bases). CDR1 is MNHNY, CDR2 SVGAGI, per germline (reference sequence). The CDR3 totals 14 residues. The V end lost 8 bases, the J end lost 1 base, and 14 bases lay between the germline ends. CDR3 in DNA: TGTGCCAGCGTTTGGGGGGTGGCGAACACTGAAGCTTTCTTT. Translation gives CASVWGVANTEAFF.

This clonotype has a handful of counts. The CDR3 loop reads CASSLFVGGPYNEQFF. The DNA for the CDR3 is TGTGCCAGCAGCTTATTCGTGGGGGGGCCCTACAATGAGCAGTTCTTC. The chain carries TRBV7-9 and TRBJ2-1, with TRBD2 as a possible D gene (7 bases). The CDR3 consists of 16 residues. V was trimmed by 2 bases and J by 2 bases, leaving 13 bases between them. CDR1 and CDR2 (germline): SEHNR, FQNEAQ (reference sequence).